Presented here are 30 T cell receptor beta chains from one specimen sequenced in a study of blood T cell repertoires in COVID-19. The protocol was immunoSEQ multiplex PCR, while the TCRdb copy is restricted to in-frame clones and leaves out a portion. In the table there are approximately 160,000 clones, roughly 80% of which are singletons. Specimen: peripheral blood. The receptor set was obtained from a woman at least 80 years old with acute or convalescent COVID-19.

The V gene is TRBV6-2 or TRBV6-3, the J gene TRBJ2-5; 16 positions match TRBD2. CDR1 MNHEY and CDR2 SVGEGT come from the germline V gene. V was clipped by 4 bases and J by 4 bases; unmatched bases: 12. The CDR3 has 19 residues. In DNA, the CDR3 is TGTGCCAGCAGTTCGATTCCGGGACTAGCGGGGGGGTTTGGAGAGACCCAGTACTTC. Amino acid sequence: CASSSIPGLAGGFGETQYF.

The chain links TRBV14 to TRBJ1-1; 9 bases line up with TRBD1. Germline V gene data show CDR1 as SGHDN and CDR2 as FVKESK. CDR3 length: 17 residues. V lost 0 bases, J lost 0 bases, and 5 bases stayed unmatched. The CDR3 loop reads CASSQDFDRGMNTEAFF. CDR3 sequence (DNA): TGTGCCAGCAGCCAAGATTTTGACAGGGGGATGAACACTGAAGCTTTCTTT.

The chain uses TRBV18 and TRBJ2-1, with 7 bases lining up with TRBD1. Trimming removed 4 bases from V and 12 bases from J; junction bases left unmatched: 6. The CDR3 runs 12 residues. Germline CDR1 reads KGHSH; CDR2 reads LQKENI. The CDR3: CASSQDRDRQFF. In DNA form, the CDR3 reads TGTGCCAGCTCACAGGACCGGGACAGGCAGTTCTTC.

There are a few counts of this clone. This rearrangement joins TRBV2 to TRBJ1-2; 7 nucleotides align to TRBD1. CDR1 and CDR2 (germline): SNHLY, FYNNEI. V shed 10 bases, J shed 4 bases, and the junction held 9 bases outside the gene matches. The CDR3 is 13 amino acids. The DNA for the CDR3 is TGTGCCACCCGGGAGACAGGGACCTATGGCTACACCTTC. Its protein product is CATRETGTYGYTF.

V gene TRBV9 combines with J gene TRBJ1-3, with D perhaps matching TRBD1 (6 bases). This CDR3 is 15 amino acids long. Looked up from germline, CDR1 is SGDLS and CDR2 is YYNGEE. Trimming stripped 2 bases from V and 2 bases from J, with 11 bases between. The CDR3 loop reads CASSVKQGTGNTIYF. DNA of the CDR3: TGTGCCAGCAGCGTGAAACAGGGAACTGGAAACACCATATATTTT.

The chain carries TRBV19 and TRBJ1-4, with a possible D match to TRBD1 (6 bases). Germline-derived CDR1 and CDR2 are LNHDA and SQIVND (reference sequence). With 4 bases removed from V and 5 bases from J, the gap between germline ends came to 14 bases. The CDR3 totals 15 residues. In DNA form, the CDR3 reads TGTGCCAGTAGTAGTACGGGACACCAGAATGAAAAACTGTTTTTT. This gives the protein CASSSTGHQNEKLFF.

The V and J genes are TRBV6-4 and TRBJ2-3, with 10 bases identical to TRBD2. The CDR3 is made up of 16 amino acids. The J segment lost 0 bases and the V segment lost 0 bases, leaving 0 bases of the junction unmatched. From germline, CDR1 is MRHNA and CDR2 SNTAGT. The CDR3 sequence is CASSDSTSGSTDTQYF. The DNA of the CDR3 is TGTGCCAGCAGTGACTCGACTAGCGGGAGCACAGATACGCAGTATTTT.

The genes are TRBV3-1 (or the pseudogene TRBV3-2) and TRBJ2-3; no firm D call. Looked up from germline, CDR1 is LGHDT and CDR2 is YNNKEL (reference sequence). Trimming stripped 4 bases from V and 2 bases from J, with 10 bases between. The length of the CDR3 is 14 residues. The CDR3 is CASSLGVHTDTQYF. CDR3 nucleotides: TGTGCCAGCAGCCTAGGAGTACACACAGATACGCAGTATTTT.

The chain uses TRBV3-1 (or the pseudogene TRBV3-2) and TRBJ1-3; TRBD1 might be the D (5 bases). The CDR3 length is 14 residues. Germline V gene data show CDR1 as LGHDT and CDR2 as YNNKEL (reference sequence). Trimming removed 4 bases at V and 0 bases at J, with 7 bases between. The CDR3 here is CASSPTGSGNTIYF. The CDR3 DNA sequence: TGTGCCAGCAGCCCCACAGGCTCTGGAAACACCATATATTTT.

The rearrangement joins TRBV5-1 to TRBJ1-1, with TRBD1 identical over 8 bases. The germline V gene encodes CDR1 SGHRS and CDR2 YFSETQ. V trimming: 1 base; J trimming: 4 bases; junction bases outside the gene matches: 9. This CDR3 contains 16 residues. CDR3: CASSLRPQGEGTEAFF. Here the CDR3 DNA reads TGCGCCAGCAGCTTGCGCCCACAGGGGGAAGGCACTGAAGCTTTCTTT.

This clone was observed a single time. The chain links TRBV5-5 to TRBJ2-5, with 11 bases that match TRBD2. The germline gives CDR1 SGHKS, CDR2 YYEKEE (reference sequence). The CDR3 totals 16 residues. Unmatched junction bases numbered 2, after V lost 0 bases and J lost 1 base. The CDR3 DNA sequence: TGTGCCAGCAGCTTGGCACTAGCGGGGGTCCAAGAGACCCAGTACTTC. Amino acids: CASSLALAGVQETQYF.

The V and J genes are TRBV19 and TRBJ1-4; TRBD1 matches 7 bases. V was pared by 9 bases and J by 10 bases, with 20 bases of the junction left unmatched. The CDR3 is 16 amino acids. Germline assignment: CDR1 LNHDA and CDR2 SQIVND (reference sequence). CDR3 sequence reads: CASQDGTEGFFGKLFF. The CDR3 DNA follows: TGTGCCAGCCAGGATGGGACAGAAGGCTTTTTTGGAAAACTGTTTTTT.

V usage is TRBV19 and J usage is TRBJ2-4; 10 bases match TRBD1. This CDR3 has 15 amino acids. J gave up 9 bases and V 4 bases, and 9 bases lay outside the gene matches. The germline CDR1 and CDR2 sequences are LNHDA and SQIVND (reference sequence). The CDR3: CASSTTGGGGVIQYF. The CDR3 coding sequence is TGTGCCAGTAGTACGACAGGGGGCGGTGGGGTCATTCAGTACTTC.

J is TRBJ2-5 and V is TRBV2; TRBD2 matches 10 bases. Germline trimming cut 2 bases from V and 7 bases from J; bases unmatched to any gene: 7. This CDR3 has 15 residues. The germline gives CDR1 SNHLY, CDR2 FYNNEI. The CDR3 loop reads CASSESTSGFGTQYF. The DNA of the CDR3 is TGTGCCAGCAGTGAATCGACTAGCGGGTTCGGGACCCAGTACTTC. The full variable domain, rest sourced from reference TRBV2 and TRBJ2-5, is EPEVTQTPSHQVTQMGQEVILRCVPISNHLYFYWYRQILGQKVEFLVSFYNNEISEKSEIFDDQFSVERPDGSNFTLKIRSTKLEDSAMYFCASSESTSGFGTQYFGPGTRLLVL.

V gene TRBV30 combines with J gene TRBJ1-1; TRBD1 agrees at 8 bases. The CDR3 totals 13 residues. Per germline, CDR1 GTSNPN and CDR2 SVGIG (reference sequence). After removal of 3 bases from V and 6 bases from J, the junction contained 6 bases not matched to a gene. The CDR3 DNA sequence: TGTGCCTGGAGCGGACAGGGAGGGGCTGAAGCTTTCTTT. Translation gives CAWSGQGGAEAFF.

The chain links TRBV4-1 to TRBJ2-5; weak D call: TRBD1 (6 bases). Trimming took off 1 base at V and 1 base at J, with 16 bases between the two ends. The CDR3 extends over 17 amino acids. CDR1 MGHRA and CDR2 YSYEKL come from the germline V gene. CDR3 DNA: TGCGCCAGCAGCCAAGCCCCCCGGACAGTGAGCCAAGAGACCCAGTACTTC. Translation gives CASSQAPRTVSQETQYF.

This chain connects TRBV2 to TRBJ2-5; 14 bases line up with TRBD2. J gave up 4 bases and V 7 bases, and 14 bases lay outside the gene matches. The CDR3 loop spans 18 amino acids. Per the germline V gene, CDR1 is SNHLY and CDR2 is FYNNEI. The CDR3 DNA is TGTGCCAGCATAGATCCGGGACTAGCGGGGGCGCCGGGAGAGACCCAGTACTTC. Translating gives CASIDPGLAGAPGETQYF.

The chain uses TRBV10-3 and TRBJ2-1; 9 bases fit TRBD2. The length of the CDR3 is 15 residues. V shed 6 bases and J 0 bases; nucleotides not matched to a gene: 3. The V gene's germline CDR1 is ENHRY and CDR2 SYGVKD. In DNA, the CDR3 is TGTGCCATCAGGGATAGCGGGAGCTCCTACAATGAGCAGTTCTTC. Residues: CAIRDSGSSYNEQFF.

The CDR3 is CASSMRREHTGELFF. In DNA form, the CDR3 reads TGTGCCAGTAGTATGAGGAGGGAGCACACCGGGGAGCTGTTTTTT. The chain has TRBV19 and TRBJ2-2; D may be TRBD2 (6 bases). The CDR3 consists of 15 residues. CDR1 LNHDA and CDR2 SQIVND come from the germline V gene (reference sequence). V was trimmed by 3 bases and J by 3 bases, leaving 11 bases between them.

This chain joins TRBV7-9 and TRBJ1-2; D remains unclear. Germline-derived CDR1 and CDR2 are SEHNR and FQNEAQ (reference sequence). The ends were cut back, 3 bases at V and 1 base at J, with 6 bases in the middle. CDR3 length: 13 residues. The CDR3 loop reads CASSLTNNYGYTF. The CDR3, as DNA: TGTGCCAGCAGCTTGACAAATAACTATGGCTACACCTTC.

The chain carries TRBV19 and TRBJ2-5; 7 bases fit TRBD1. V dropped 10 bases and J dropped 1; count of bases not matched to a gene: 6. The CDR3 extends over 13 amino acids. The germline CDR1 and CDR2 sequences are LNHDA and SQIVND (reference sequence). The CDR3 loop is CATGQAFQETQYF. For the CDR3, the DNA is TGTGCCACCGGACAGGCCTTCCAAGAGACCCAGTACTTC.

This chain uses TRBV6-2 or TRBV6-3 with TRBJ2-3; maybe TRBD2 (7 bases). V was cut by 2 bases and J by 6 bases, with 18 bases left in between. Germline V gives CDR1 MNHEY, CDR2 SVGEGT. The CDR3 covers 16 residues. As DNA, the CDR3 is TGTGCCAGCAGTTACCGCGGGGGCACTCTTCCGGATACGCAGTATTTT. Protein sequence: CASSYRGGTLPDTQYF.

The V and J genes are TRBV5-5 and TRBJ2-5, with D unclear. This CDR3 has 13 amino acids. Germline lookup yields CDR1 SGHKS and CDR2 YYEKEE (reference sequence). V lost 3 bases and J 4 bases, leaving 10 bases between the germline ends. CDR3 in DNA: TGTGCCAGCAGCTCCGTGGAGCGAGAGACCCAGTACTTC. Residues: CASSSVERETQYF.

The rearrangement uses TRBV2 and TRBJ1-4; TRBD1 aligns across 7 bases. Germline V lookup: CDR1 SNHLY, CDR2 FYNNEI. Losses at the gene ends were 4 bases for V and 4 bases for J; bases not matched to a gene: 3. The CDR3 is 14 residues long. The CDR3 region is CASSAAGGNEKLFF. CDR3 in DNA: TGTGCCAGCAGTGCGGCAGGGGGTAATGAAAAACTGTTTTTT.

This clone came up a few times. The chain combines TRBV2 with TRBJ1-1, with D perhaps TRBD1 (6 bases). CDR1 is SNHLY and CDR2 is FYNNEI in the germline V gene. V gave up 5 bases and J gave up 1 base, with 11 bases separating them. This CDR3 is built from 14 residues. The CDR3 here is CASSSGRGNTEAFF. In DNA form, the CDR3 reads TGTGCCAGCAGTTCGGGCAGGGGGAACACTGAAGCTTTCTTT. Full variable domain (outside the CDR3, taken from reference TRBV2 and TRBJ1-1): EPEVTQTPSHQVTQMGQEVILRCVPISNHLYFYWYRQILGQKVEFLVSFYNNEISEKSEIFDDQFSVERPDGSNFTLKIRSTKLEDSAMYFCASSSGRGNTEAFFGQGTRLTVV.

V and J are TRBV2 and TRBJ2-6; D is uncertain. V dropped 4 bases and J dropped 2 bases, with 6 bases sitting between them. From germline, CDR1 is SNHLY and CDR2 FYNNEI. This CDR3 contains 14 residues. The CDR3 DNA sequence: TGTGCCAGCAGTGTCCGGGCTGGGGCCAACGTCCTGACTTTC. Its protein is CASSVRAGANVLTF.

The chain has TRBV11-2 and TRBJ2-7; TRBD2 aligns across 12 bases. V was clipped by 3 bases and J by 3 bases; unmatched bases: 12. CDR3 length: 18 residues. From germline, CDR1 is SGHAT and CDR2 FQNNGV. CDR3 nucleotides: TGTGCCAGCAGCTTTTCCACTAGCGGGGGGTCAATGAACTACGAGCAGTACTTC. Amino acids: CASSFSTSGGSMNYEQYF. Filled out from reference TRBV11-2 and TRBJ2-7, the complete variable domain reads EAGVAQSPRYKIIEKRQSVAFWCNPISGHATLYWYQQILGQGPKLLIQFQNNGVVDDSQLPKDRFSAERLKGVDSTLKIQPAKLEDSAVYLCASSFSTSGGSMNYEQYFGPGTRLTVT.

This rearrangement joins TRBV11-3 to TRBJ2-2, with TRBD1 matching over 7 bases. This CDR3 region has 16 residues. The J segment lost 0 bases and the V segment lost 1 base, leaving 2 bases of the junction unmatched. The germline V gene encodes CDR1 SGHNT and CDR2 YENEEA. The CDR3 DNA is TGTGCCAGCAGCTTAGCCGACAGGGCGAACACCGGGGAGCTGTTTTTT. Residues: CASSLADRANTGELFF.

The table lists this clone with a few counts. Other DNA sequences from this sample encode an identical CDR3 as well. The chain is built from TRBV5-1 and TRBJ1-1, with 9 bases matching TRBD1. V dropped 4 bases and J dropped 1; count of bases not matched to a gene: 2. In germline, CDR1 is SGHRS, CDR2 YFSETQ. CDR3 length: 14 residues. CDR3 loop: CASSPQGANTEAFF. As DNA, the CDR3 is TGCGCCAGCAGCCCACAGGGGGCGAACACTGAAGCTTTCTTT.

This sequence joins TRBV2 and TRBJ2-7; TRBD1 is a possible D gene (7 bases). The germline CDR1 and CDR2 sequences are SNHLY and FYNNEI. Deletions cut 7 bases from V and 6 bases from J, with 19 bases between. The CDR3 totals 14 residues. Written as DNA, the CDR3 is TGTGCCAGCAACAGACAGGGAGGTTCTCCCGAGCAGTACTTC. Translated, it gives CASNRQGGSPEQYF. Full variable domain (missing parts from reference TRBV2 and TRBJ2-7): EPEVTQTPSHQVTQMGQEVILRCVPISNHLYFYWYRQILGQKVEFLVSFYNNEISEKSEIFDDQFSVERPDGSNFTLKIRSTKLEDSAMYFCASNRQGGSPEQYFGPGTRLTVT.